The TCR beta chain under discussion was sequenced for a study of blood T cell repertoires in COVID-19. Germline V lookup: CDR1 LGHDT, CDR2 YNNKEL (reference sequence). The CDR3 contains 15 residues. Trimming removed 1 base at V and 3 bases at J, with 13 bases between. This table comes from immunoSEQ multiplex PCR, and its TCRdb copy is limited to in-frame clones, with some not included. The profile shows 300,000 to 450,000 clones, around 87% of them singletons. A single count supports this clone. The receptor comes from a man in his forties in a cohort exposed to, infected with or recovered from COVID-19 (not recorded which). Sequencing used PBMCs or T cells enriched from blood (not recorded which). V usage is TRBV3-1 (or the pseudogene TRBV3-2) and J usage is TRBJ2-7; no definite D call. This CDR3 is CASSQGPINFYEQYF. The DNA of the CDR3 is TGTGCCAGCAGCCAAGGGCCGATCAATTTCTACGAGCAGTACTTC.